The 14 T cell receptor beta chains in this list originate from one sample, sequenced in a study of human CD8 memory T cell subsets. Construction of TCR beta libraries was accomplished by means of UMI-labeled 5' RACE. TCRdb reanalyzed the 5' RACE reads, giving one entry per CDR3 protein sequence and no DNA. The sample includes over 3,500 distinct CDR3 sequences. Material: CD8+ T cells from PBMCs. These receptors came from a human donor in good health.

The CDR3 is CSASTGANPPDGYTF. The gene calls are TRBV20-1 and TRBJ1-2; the TCRdb D gene call, TRBD1, has no DNA to confirm it. CDR3 length: 15 amino acids. Germline V gene sequence: CDR1 DFQATT, CDR2 SNEGSKA (reference sequence).

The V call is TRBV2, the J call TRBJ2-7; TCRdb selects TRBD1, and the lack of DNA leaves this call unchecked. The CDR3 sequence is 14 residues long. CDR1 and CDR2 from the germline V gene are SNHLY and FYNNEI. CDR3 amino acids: CASSPGRHFHEQYF.

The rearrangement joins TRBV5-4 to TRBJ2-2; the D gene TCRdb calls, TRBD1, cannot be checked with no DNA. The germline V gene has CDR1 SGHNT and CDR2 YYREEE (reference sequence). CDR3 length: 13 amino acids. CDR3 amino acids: CASSPPGTGELFF.

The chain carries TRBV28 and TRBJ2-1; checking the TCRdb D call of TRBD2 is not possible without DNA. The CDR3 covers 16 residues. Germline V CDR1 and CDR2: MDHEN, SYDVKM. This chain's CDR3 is CASSLDETSGRNEQFF.

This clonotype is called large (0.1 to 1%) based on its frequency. The CDR3 sequence: CASSHQGNIQYF. The rearrangement links TRBV5-1 to TRBJ2-4; no DNA is available, so the TRBD1 call from TCRdb remains unchecked. Germline V gene data show CDR1 as SGHRS and CDR2 as YFSETQ. This CDR3 spans 12 amino acids.

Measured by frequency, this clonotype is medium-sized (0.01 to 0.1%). The CDR3 protein is CASSASGTSGSYEQFF. This rearrangement joins TRBV9 to TRBJ2-1; the D gene TCRdb calls, TRBD2, cannot be checked with no DNA. Germline V gene sequence: CDR1 SGDLS, CDR2 YYNGEE. This CDR3 spans 16 amino acids. Full variable domain (missing parts from reference TRBV9 and TRBJ2-1): DSGVTQTPKHLITATGQRVTLRCSPRSGDLSVYWYQQSLDQGLQFLIQYYNGEERAKGNILERFSAQQFPDLHSELNLSSLELGDSALYFCASSASGTSGSYEQFFGPGTRLTVL.

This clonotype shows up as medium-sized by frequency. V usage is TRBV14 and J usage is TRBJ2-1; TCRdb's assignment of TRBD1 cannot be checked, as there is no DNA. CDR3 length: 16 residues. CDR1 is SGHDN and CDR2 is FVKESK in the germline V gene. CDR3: CASSPRERAAYNEQFF.

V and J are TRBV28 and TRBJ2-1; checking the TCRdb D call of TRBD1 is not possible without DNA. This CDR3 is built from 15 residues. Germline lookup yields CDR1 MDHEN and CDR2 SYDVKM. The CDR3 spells CASSLAQGAHHEQFF.

The CDR3 region is CASSLGQGAGEQYF. V gene TRBV12-3 or TRBV12-4 combines with J gene TRBJ2-7; TCRdb picks TRBD1, but there is no DNA to check that call. This CDR3 comprises 14 residues.

This CDR3 is CASSLARRGPDF. V is TRBV13 and J is TRBJ2-5; TCRdb's assignment of TRBD2 cannot be checked, as there is no DNA. The germline CDR1 and CDR2 sequences are PRHDT and FYEKMQ (reference sequence). The CDR3 consists of 12 residues. Full variable domain (missing parts from reference TRBV13 and TRBJ2-5): AAGVIQSPRHLIKEKRETATLKCYPIPRHDTVYWYQQGPGQDPQFLISFYEKMQSDKGSIPDRFSAQQFSDYHSELNMSSLELGDSALYFCASSLARRGPDFGPGTRLLVL.

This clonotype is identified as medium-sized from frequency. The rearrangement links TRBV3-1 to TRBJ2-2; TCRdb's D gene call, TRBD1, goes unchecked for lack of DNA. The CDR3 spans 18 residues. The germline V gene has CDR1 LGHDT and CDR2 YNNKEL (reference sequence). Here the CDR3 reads CASSPEGGAGIVTGELFF.

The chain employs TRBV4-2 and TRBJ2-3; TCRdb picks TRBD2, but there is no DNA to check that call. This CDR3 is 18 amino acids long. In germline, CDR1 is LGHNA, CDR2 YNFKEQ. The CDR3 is CASSPRLASTQGTDTQYF.

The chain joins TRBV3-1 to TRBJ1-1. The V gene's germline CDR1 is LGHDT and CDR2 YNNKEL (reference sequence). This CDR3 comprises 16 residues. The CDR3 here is CASSQDLGQTNTEAFF.

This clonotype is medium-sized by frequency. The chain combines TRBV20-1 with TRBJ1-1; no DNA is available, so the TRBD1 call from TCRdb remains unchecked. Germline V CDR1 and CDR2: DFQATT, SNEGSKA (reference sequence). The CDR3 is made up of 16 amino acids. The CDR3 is CSARAAGTGSDTEAFF.